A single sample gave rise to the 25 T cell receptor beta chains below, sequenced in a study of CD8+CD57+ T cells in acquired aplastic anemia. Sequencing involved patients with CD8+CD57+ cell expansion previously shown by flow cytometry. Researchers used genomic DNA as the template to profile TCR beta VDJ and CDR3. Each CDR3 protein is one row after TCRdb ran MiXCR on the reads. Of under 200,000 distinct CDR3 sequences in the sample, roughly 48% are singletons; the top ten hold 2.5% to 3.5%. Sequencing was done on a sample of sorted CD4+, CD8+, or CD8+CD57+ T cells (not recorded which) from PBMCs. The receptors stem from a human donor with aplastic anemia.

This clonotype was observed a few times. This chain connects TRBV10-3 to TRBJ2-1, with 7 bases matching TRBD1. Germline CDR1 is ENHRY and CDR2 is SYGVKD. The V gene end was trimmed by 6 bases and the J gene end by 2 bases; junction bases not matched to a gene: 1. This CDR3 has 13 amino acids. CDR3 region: CAISGTAYNEQFF. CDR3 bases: TGTGCCATCAGCGGGACAGCCTACAATGAGCAGTTCTTC.

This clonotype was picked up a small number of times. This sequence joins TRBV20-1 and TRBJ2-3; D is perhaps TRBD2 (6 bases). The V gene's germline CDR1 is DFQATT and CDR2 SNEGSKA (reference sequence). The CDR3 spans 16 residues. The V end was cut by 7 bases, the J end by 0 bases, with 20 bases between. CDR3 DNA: TGCAGTGTCAGAGGGTTCGCGGGGTTAAGCACAGATACGCAGTATTTT. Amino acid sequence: CSVRGFAGLSTDTQYF.

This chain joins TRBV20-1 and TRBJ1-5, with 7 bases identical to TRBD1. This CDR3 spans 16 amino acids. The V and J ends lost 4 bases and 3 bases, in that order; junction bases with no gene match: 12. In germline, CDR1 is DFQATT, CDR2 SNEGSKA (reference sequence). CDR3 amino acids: CSAIPSTGVFNQPQHF. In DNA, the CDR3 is TGCAGTGCTATTCCCTCCACAGGGGTTTTCAATCAGCCCCAGCATTTT.

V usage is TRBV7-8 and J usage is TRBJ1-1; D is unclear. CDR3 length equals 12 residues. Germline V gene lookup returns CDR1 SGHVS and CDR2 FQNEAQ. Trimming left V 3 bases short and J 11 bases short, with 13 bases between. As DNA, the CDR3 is TGTGCCAGCAGCTTTCCGACGGCCGAGGCTTTCTTT. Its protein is CASSFPTAEAFF.

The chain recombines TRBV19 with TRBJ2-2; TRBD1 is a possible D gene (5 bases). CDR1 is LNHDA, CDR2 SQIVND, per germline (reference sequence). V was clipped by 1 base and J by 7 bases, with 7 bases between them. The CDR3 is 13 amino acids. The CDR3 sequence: CASSIGGLGELFF. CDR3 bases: TGTGCCAGTAGTATAGGGGGCCTCGGGGAGCTGTTTTTT.

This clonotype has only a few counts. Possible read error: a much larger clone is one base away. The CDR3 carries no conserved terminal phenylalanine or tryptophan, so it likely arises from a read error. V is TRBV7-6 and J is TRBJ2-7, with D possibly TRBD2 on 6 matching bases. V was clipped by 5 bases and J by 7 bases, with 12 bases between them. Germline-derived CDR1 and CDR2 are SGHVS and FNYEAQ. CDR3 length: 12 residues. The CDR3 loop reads CASSLPGREQYL. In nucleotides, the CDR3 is TGTGCCAGCAGCCTTCCCGGGAGAGAGCAGTACCTC.

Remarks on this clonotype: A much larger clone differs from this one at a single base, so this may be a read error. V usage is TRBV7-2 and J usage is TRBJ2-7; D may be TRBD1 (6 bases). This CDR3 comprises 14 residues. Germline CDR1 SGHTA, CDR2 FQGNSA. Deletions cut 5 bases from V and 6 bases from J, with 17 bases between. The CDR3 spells CASSTGLGASEQYF. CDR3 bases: TGTGCCAGCAGCACCGGACTGGGGGCGAGCGAGCAGTACTTC.

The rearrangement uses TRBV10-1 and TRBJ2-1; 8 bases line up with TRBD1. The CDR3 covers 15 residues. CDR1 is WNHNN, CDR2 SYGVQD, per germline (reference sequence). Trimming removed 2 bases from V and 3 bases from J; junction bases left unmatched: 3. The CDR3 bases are TGCGCCAGCAGTGAGGACAGGGGTAACTACAATGAGCAGTTCTTC. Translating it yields CASSEDRGNYNEQFF.

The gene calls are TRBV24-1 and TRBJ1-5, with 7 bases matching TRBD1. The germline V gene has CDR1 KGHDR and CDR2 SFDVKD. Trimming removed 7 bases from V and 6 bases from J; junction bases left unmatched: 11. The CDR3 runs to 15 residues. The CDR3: CATRNHRGGRQPQHF. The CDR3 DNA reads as TGTGCCACCAGGAACCACAGGGGTGGCCGTCAGCCCCAGCATTTT.

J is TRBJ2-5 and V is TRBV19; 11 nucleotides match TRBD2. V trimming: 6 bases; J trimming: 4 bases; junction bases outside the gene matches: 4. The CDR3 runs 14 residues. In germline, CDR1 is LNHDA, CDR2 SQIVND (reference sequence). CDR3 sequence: CASRPTSGRETQYF. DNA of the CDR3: TGTGCCAGTAGACCCACTAGCGGGAGAGAGACCCAGTACTTC.

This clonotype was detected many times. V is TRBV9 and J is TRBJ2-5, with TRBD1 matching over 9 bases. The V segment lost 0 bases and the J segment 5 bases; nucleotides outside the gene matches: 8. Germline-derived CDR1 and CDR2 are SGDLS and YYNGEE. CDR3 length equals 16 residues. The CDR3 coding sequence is TGTGCCAGCAGCGTAGCTTCACAGGGGGCGCCGGAGACCCAGTACTTC. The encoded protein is CASSVASQGAPETQYF.

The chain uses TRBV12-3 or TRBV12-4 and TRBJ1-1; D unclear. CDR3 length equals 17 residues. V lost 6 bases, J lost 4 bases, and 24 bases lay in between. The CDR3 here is CASSSGLGQHISTEAFF. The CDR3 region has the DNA TGTGCCAGCAGCTCTGGTTTAGGGCAGCACATAAGCACTGAAGCTTTCTTT.

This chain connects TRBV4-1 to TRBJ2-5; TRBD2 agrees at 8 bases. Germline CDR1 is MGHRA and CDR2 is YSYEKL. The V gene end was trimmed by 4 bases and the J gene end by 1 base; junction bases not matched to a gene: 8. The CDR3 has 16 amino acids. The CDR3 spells CASSLGLAGTQETQYF. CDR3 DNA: TGCGCCAGCAGCCTCGGCTTAGCGGGGACCCAAGAGACCCAGTACTTC.

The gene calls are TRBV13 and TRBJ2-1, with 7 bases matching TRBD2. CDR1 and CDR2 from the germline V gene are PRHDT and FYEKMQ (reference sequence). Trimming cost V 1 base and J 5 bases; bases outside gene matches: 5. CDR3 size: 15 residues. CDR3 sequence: CASSLVGGRNNEQFF. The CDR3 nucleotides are TGTGCCAGCAGCTTAGTTGGCGGGAGAAACAATGAGCAGTTCTTC.

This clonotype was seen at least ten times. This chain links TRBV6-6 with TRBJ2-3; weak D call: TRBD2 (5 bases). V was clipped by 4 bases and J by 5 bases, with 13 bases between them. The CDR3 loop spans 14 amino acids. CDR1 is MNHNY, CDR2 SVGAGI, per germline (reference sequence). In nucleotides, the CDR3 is TGTGCCAGCAGTTTTTTAGCGACACTAGATACGCAGTATTTT. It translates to CASSFLATLDTQYF.

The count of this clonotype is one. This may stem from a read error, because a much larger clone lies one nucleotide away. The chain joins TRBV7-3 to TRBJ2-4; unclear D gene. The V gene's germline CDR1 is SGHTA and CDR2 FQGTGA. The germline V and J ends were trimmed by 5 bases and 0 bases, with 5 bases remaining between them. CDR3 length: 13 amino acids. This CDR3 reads CASSLRAKNIQYF. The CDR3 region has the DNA TGTGCCAGCAGCCTGAGAGCCAAAAACATTCAGTACTTC.

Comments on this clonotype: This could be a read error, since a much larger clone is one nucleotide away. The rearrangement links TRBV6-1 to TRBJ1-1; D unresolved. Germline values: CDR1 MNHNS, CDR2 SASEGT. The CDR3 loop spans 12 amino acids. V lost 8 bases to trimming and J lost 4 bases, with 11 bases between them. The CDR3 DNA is TGTGCCAGCCGACTGGGGAGCACTGAAGCTTTCTTT. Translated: CASRLGSTEAFF.

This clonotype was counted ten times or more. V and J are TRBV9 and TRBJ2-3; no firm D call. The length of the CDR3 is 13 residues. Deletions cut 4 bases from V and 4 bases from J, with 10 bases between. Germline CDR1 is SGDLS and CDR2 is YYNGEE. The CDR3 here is CASSPQVADTQYF. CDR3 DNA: TGTGCCAGCAGCCCGCAAGTTGCAGATACGCAGTATTTT.

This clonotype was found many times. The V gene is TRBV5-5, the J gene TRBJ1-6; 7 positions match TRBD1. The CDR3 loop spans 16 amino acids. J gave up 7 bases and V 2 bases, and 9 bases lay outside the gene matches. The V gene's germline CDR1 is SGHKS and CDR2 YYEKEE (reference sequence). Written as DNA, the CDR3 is TGTGCCAGCAGCTTTCCGGGACAGCCGTCAAATTCACCCCTCCACTTT. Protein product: CASSFPGQPSNSPLHF.

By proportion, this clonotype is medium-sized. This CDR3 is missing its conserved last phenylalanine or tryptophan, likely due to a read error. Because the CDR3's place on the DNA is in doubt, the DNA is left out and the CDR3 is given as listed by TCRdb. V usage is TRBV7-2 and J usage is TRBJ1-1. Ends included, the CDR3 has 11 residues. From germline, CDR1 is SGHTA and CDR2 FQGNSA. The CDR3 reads CASSLYAEFKL.

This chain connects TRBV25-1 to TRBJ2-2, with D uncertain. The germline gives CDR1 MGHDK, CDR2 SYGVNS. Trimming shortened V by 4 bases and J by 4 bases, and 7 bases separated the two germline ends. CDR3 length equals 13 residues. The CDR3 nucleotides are TGTGCCAGCAGTGGTGTGGGCACCGGGGAGCTGTTTTTT. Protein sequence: CASSGVGTGELFF. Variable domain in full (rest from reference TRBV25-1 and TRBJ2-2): EADIYQTPRYLVIGTGKKITLECSQTMGHDKMYWYQQDPGMELHLIHYSYGVNSTEKGDLSSESTVSRIRTEHFPLTLESARPSHTSQYLCASSGVGTGELFFGEGSRLTVL.

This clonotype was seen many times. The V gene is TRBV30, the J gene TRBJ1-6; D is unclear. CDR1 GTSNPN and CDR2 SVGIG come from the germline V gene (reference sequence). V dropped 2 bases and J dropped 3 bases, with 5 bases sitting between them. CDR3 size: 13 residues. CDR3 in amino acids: CAWSPGYNSPLHF. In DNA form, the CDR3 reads TGTGCCTGGAGTCCGGGCTATAATTCACCCCTCCACTTT.

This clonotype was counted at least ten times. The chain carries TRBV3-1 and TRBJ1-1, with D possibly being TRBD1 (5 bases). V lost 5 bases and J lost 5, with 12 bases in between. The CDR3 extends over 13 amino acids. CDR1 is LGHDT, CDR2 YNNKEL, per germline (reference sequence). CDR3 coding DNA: TGTGCCAGCAGCTCTCTCCGGGGGACTGAAGCTTTCTTT. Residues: CASSSLRGTEAFF.

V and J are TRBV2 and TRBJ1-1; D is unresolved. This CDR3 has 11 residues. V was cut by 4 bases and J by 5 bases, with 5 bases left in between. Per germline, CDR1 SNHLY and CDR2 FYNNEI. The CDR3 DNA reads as TGTGCCAGCAGTGTTCTAACTGAAGCTTTCTTT. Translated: CASSVLTEAFF.

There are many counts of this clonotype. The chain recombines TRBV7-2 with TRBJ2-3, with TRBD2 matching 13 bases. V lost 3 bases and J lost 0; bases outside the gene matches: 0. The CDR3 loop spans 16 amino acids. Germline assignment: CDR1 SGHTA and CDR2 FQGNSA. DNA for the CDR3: TGTGCCAGCAGCTTGGGACTAGCGGGGAGCACAGATACGCAGTATTTT. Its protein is CASSLGLAGSTDTQYF.